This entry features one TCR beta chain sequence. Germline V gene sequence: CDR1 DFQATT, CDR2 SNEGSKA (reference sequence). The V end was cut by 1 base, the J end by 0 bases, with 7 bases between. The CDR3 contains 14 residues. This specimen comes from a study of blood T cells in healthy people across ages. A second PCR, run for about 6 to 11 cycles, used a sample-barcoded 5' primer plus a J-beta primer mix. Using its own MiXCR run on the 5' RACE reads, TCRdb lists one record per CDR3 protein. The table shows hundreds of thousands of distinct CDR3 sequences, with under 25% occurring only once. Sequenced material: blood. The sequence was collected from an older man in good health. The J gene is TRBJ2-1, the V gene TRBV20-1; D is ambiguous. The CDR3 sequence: CSARVAPSYNEQFF. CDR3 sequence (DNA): TGCAGTGCTAGAGTGGCGCCCTCCTACAATGAGCAGTTCTTC.